The source of this T cell receptor beta chain is a study of blood T cell repertoires in COVID-19. Germline V lookup: CDR1 GTSNPN, CDR2 SVGIG (reference sequence). With 8 bases removed from V and 7 bases from J, the gap between germline ends came to 18 bases. The CDR3 runs 14 residues. The data were produced by immunoSEQ multiplex PCR, yet TCRdb's version contains in-frame clones alone and is incomplete. The sample records roughly 190,000 clones, 80% to 85% being singletons. This clone has just one count. The clonotype originates from a woman between 70 and 85 years old with COVID-19, enrolled during active disease. The J gene is TRBJ1-6, the V gene TRBV30, with a possible D match to TRBD1 (6 bases). Input material: peripheral blood. DNA for the CDR3: TGTGCCGCTAAAACAGGGATTCTAAATTCACCCCTCCACTTT. This translates into CAAKTGILNSPLHF.